A selection of T cell receptor beta chains follows, all from one sample in a study of T-cell reconstitution after alpha-beta-depleted transplantation in children. In TCRdb, the PCR reads were re-called with MiXCR into one record per CDR3 protein. The sample consists of just over 350,000 distinct CDR3 sequences, roughly 15% of them appearing once. The sequenced sample was PBMCs, obtained from the stem cell graft. The source of these receptors is a human donor who donated a stem cell graft to a child with Fanconi anemia. Each CDR3 is given with its conserved first and last residue. The order of the fields is J gene, clone size, D gene, V gene, CDR3 protein, CDR3 DNA. A D gene is named only where the DNA matches it firmly. Clone size is given for some rows only: seen once, a few or many times, or a class if the clone is expanded.

J gene: TRBJ1-4
clone size: NA
D gene: TRBD1
V gene: TRBV2
CDR3 protein: CASSEETGGHEKLFF
CDR3 DNA: TGTGCCAGCAGTGAAGAGACAGGGGGCCATGAAAAACTGTTTTTT

J gene: TRBJ1-5
clone size: few
D gene: TRBD1
V gene: TRBV20-1
CDR3 protein: CSARDGQGAHQPQHF
CDR3 DNA: TGCAGTGCTAGAGACGGACAGGGGGCCCATCAGCCCCAGCATTTT

J gene: TRBJ1-3
clone size: many
D gene: NA
V gene: TRBV12-3/TRBV12-4
CDR3 protein: CASSSQGSGNTIYF
CDR3 DNA: TGTGCCAGCAGTTCTCAGGGCTCTGGAAACACCATATATTTT

J gene: TRBJ2-1
clone size: many
D gene: NA
V gene: TRBV4-3
CDR3 protein: CASSRIYGDHNEQFF
CDR3 DNA: TGCGCCAGCAGCCGAATATACGGGGACCACAATGAGCAGTTCTTC

J gene: TRBJ1-3
clone size: many
D gene: TRBD1
V gene: TRBV4-2
CDR3 protein: CASSQDWGQGSGNTIYF
CDR3 DNA: TGTGCCAGCAGCCAAGATTGGGGACAGGGGTCTGGAAACACCATATATTTT

J gene: TRBJ2-3
clone size: few
D gene: NA
V gene: TRBV6-2/TRBV6-3
CDR3 protein: CASSYPLAVTDTQYF
CDR3 DNA: TGTGCCAGCAGTTACCCCCTTGCTGTAACAGATACGCAGTATTTT

J gene: TRBJ1-5
clone size: many
D gene: NA
V gene: TRBV5-1
CDR3 protein: CASSIGLGQPQHF
CDR3 DNA: TGCGCCAGCAGCATAGGATTAGGGCAGCCCCAGCATTTT

J gene: TRBJ2-4
clone size: NA
D gene: NA
V gene: TRBV12-3/TRBV12-4
CDR3 protein: CASSTNSYIQYF
CDR3 DNA: TGTGCCAGCAGTACCAACAGTTATATTCAGTACTTC

J gene: TRBJ1-3
clone size: NA
D gene: NA
V gene: TRBV28
CDR3 protein: CASSSPGRTSSGNTIYF
CDR3 DNA: TGTGCCAGCAGTTCCCCCGGGCGAACGTCCTCTGGAAACACCATATATTTT

J gene: TRBJ2-1
clone size: many
D gene: NA
V gene: TRBV24-1
CDR3 protein: CATSEGSGNEQFF
CDR3 DNA: TGTGCCACCAGCGAGGGTTCGGGCAATGAGCAGTTCTTC

J gene: TRBJ2-7
clone size: few
D gene: NA
V gene: TRBV6-2/TRBV6-3
CDR3 protein: CASSSLNGYEQYF
CDR3 DNA: TGTGCCAGCAGTTCTTTAAATGGGTACGAGCAGTACTTC

J gene: TRBJ2-5
clone size: few
D gene: NA
V gene: TRBV19
CDR3 protein: CASKSYGETQYF
CDR3 DNA: TGTGCCAGTAAATCCTACGGGGAGACCCAGTACTTC

J gene: TRBJ2-5
clone size: NA
D gene: TRBD1
V gene: TRBV5-1
CDR3 protein: CASRTGDGGQETQYF
CDR3 DNA: TGCGCCAGCAGGACAGGGGATGGGGGCCAAGAGACCCAGTACTTC

J gene: TRBJ1-1
clone size: few
D gene: NA
V gene: TRBV12-3/TRBV12-4
CDR3 protein: CASLLGGAAEAFF
CDR3 DNA: TGTGCCAGCCTCCTCGGGGGGGCAGCTGAAGCTTTCTTT

J gene: TRBJ2-6
clone size: few
D gene: TRBD2
V gene: TRBV28
CDR3 protein: CASSPQLAGGDNSGANVLTF
CDR3 DNA: TGTGCCAGCAGTCCTCAACTAGCGGGGGGTGATAACTCTGGGGCCAACGTCCTGACTTTC

J gene: TRBJ1-1
clone size: few
D gene: TRBD1
V gene: TRBV7-9
CDR3 protein: CASSLGTGLWTEAFF
CDR3 DNA: TGTGCCAGCAGCTTAGGGACAGGGTTATGGACTGAAGCTTTCTTT

J gene: TRBJ2-3
clone size: NA
D gene: TRBD2
V gene: TRBV5-1
CDR3 protein: CASSWPVAGGSTDTQYF
CDR3 DNA: TGCGCCAGCAGCTGGCCCGTAGCGGGGGGAAGCACAGATACGCAGTATTTT

J gene: TRBJ1-2
clone size: few
D gene: TRBD1
V gene: TRBV5-1
CDR3 protein: CASSSGQMYGYTF
CDR3 DNA: TGCGCCAGCAGCTCGGGACAGATGTATGGCTACACCTTC

J gene: TRBJ2-6
clone size: NA
D gene: NA
V gene: TRBV20-1
CDR3 protein: CSARPLGPEGGSGANVLTF
CDR3 DNA: TGCAGTGCTAGACCTCTCGGACCCGAAGGGGGCTCTGGGGCCAACGTCCTGACTTTC

J gene: TRBJ1-5
clone size: NA
D gene: NA
V gene: TRBV18
CDR3 protein: CASSPRDVLRDQPQHF
CDR3 DNA: TGTGCCAGCTCACCACGGGACGTCCTAAGAGATCAGCCCCAGCATTTT

J gene: TRBJ2-1
clone size: many
D gene: NA
V gene: TRBV6-2/TRBV6-3
CDR3 protein: CASSYSLSYGGYNEQFF
CDR3 DNA: TGTGCCAGCAGTTACTCTCTTTCTTACGGCGGCTACAATGAGCAGTTCTTC

J gene: TRBJ1-2
clone size: few
D gene: NA
V gene: TRBV9
CDR3 protein: CASSPSQTNYGYTF
CDR3 DNA: TGTGCCAGCAGCCCCAGCCAAACGAACTATGGCTACACCTTC

J gene: TRBJ2-1
clone size: few
D gene: NA
V gene: TRBV9
CDR3 protein: CASSVRGERDEQFF
CDR3 DNA: TGTGCCAGCAGCGTACGCGGGGAGCGTGATGAGCAGTTCTTC

J gene: TRBJ2-2
clone size: NA
D gene: NA
V gene: TRBV6-2/TRBV6-3
CDR3 protein: CASSYSRVAGNTGELFF
CDR3 DNA: TGTGCCAGCAGTTACTCGAGAGTGGCAGGGAACACCGGGGAGCTGTTTTTT

J gene: TRBJ2-5
clone size: few
D gene: NA
V gene: TRBV5-1
CDR3 protein: CASSLDYRVQETQYF
CDR3 DNA: TGCGCCAGCAGCTTGGACTACAGGGTCCAAGAGACCCAGTACTTC

J gene: TRBJ1-1
clone size: few
D gene: NA
V gene: TRBV5-5
CDR3 protein: CASSLTTQRGAFF
CDR3 DNA: TGTGCCAGCAGCTTGACGACTCAACGCGGAGCTTTCTTT

J gene: TRBJ2-5
clone size: few
D gene: TRBD2
V gene: TRBV9
CDR3 protein: CASSSRAGVQETQYF
CDR3 DNA: TGTGCCAGCAGCTCCCGTGCGGGGGTACAAGAGACCCAGTACTTC

J gene: TRBJ2-3
clone size: NA
D gene: NA
V gene: TRBV4-2
CDR3 protein: CASSQATSTDTQYF
CDR3 DNA: TGTGCCAGCAGCCAAGCTACTAGCACAGATACGCAGTATTTT

J gene: TRBJ2-2
clone size: NA
D gene: TRBD1
V gene: TRBV4-1
CDR3 protein: CASSTTPDRGPGELFF
CDR3 DNA: TGCGCCAGCAGTACCACCCCGGACAGGGGGCCCGGGGAGCTGTTTTTT

J gene: TRBJ1-2
clone size: NA
D gene: TRBD1
V gene: TRBV20-1
CDR3 protein: CSARPPGQGNYGYTF
CDR3 DNA: TGCAGTGCTAGACCTCCGGGACAGGGTAACTATGGCTACACCTTC

J gene: TRBJ2-3
clone size: NA
D gene: NA
V gene: TRBV10-2
CDR3 protein: CASSRVGTSTDTQYF
CDR3 DNA: TGCGCCAGCAGTCGGGTAGGGACTAGCACAGATACGCAGTATTTT

J gene: TRBJ1-2
clone size: NA
D gene: NA
V gene: TRBV20-1
CDR3 protein: CSARLPICGYTF
CDR3 DNA: TGCAGTGCTAGATTGCCGATCTGTGGCTACACCTTC

J gene: TRBJ2-2
clone size: many
D gene: NA
V gene: TRBV28
CDR3 protein: CASSSDSTSGELFF
CDR3 DNA: TGTGCCAGCAGTTCGGACAGTACGTCCGGGGAGCTGTTTTTT

J gene: TRBJ1-5
clone size: NA
D gene: NA
V gene: TRBV28
CDR3 protein: CATSAGGGGDQPQHF
CDR3 DNA: TGTGCCACCTCAGCGGGGGGGGGAGGTGATCAGCCCCAGCATTTT

J gene: TRBJ2-6
clone size: NA
D gene: NA
V gene: TRBV20-1
CDR3 protein: CSAMDVSSGANVLTF
CDR3 DNA: TGCAGTGCCATGGACGTAAGCTCTGGGGCCAACGTCCTGACTTTC

J gene: TRBJ1-2
clone size: once
D gene: TRBD1
V gene: TRBV5-1
CDR3 protein: CASSLGQGDRGYTF
CDR3 DNA: TGCGCCAGCAGCTTGGGGCAGGGGGATCGGGGCTACACCTTC

J gene: TRBJ2-1
clone size: many
D gene: TRBD1
V gene: TRBV29-1
CDR3 protein: CSVDVRDSYNEQFF
CDR3 DNA: TGCAGCGTTGATGTTCGGGACAGTTACAATGAGCAGTTCTTC

J gene: TRBJ2-5
clone size: many
D gene: NA
V gene: TRBV29-1
CDR3 protein: CSADRKLGETQYF
CDR3 DNA: TGCAGCGCTGACCGGAAGTTAGGGGAGACCCAGTACTTC

J gene: TRBJ1-1
clone size: many
D gene: TRBD1
V gene: TRBV10-3
CDR3 protein: CAISERQGDTEAFF
CDR3 DNA: TGTGCCATCAGCGAAAGACAGGGGGACACTGAAGCTTTCTTT

J gene: TRBJ2-7
clone size: many
D gene: TRBD2
V gene: TRBV6-2/TRBV6-3
CDR3 protein: CASKERGGRYEQYF
CDR3 DNA: TGTGCCAGCAAAGAACGGGGGGGGAGATACGAGCAGTACTTC

J gene: TRBJ1-4
clone size: NA
D gene: NA
V gene: TRBV28
CDR3 protein: CASSLRNTGRNEKLFF
CDR3 DNA: TGTGCCAGCAGTTTACGAAACACGGGGAGAAATGAAAAACTGTTTTTT

J gene: TRBJ1-2
clone size: few
D gene: NA
V gene: TRBV19
CDR3 protein: CASSIPPANYGYTF
CDR3 DNA: TGTGCCAGTAGTATCCCCCCAGCAAACTATGGCTACACCTTC

J gene: TRBJ1-5
clone size: few
D gene: NA
V gene: TRBV27
CDR3 protein: CASSPDGGTDSNQPQHF
CDR3 DNA: TGTGCCAGCAGCCCCGATGGGGGGACCGATAGCAATCAGCCCCAGCATTTT

J gene: TRBJ1-4
clone size: NA
D gene: NA
V gene: TRBV7-2
CDR3 protein: CASSNSFGKLFF
CDR3 DNA: TGTGCCAGCAGCAACAGCTTCGGAAAACTGTTTTTT

J gene: TRBJ1-2
clone size: few
D gene: TRBD1
V gene: TRBV20-1
CDR3 protein: CSARVDDRGPYGYTF
CDR3 DNA: TGCAGTGCTAGAGTGGATGACAGGGGACCCTATGGCTACACCTTC

J gene: TRBJ1-2
clone size: few
D gene: NA
V gene: TRBV6-2/TRBV6-3
CDR3 protein: CASSLRGENYGYTF
CDR3 DNA: TGTGCCAGCAGCCTCAGAGGGGAGAACTATGGCTACACCTTC

J gene: TRBJ1-1
clone size: NA
D gene: TRBD1
V gene: TRBV11-2
CDR3 protein: CASSFLGQGTGEAFF
CDR3 DNA: TGTGCCAGCAGCTTCCTGGGACAGGGGACGGGGGAAGCTTTCTTT

J gene: TRBJ1-1
clone size: NA
D gene: NA
V gene: TRBV12-3/TRBV12-4
CDR3 protein: CASSPTGGVNTEAFF
CDR3 DNA: TGTGCCAGCAGTCCTACCGGGGGGGTGAACACTGAAGCTTTCTTT

J gene: TRBJ1-1
clone size: many
D gene: TRBD1
V gene: TRBV11-2
CDR3 protein: CASSLDRGYTEAFF
CDR3 DNA: TGTGCCAGCAGCTTGGACAGGGGGTACACTGAAGCTTTCTTT

J gene: TRBJ2-2
clone size: few
D gene: NA
V gene: TRBV4-1
CDR3 protein: CASSQDRSGFSGELFF
CDR3 DNA: TGCGCCAGCAGCCAAGATCGTTCTGGGTTTTCTGGGGAGCTGTTTTTT

J gene: TRBJ2-6
clone size: many
D gene: NA
V gene: TRBV20-1
CDR3 protein: CSALKSGANVLTF
CDR3 DNA: TGCAGTGCCCTTAAATCTGGGGCCAACGTCCTGACTTTC

J gene: TRBJ2-5
clone size: NA
D gene: NA
V gene: TRBV7-6
CDR3 protein: CASSIDRQETQYF
CDR3 DNA: TGTGCCAGCAGCATCGACAGGCAAGAGACCCAGTACTTC

J gene: TRBJ2-3
clone size: NA
D gene: NA
V gene: TRBV29-1
CDR3 protein: CSVDRESTDTQYF
CDR3 DNA: TGCAGCGTTGACAGGGAGAGCACAGATACGCAGTATTTT

J gene: TRBJ2-1
clone size: NA
D gene: NA
V gene: TRBV28
CDR3 protein: CASSSTDRNEQFF
CDR3 DNA: TGTGCCAGCAGTTCCACTGACAGGAATGAGCAGTTCTTC

J gene: TRBJ2-1
clone size: NA
D gene: NA
V gene: TRBV18
CDR3 protein: CASSQPDRFSYNEQFF
CDR3 DNA: TGTGCCAGCTCCCAACCAGACAGATTTTCCTACAATGAGCAGTTCTTC

J gene: TRBJ2-2
clone size: NA
D gene: TRBD1
V gene: TRBV5-1
CDR3 protein: CASSRGGTTGELFF
CDR3 DNA: TGCGCCAGCAGCCGAGGGGGCACGACCGGGGAGCTGTTTTTT

J gene: TRBJ2-2
clone size: many
D gene: TRBD1
V gene: TRBV18
CDR3 protein: CASSLDRVNTGELFF
CDR3 DNA: TGTGCCAGCTCACTTGACAGGGTGAACACCGGGGAGCTGTTTTTT

J gene: TRBJ1-5
clone size: NA
D gene: NA
V gene: TRBV21-1
CDR3 protein: CASSTPGQGDPNQPQHF
CDR3 DNA: TGTGCCAGCAGCACCCCGGGACAGGGGGACCCCAATCAGCCCCAGCATTTT